The rows below give T cell receptor beta chains drawn from one sample of a study of response to subunit inactivated influenza vaccine. Using its own MiXCR run on the RT-PCR reads, TCRdb lists one record per CDR3 protein. The sample consists of about 520,000 distinct CDR3 sequences, approximately 7.3% of them appearing once. The input for sequencing was PBMCs from blood, taken about 23 months after vaccination. The receptor set was obtained from a man aged 50 to 75 who received an inactivated influenza vaccine. The CDR3 runs from the conserved cysteine through the conserved F or W. A D gene is named only where the DNA matches it firmly. Clone size appears in some rows only: once, few, many, or a class for an expanded clone.

D gene	clone size	V gene	J gene	CDR3 length	CDR3 DNA	CDR3 protein
.	.	TRBV4-2	TRBJ1-2	16	TGTGCCAGCAGCCAAGAGTTTTCGGGGGCCGGCTATGGCTACACCTTC	CASSQEFSGAGYGYTF
.	many	TRBV4-1	TRBJ1-2	17	TGCGCCAGCAGCCAATGGAAAAGGCGAAATGGGGATAGCGGCTACACCTTC	CASSQWKRRNGDSGYTF
TRBD2	.	TRBV12-3/TRBV12-4	TRBJ2-2	15	TGTGCCAGCAGGACCGGACTAGCGCACACCGGGGAGCTGTTTTTT	CASRTGLAHTGELFF
TRBD2	many	TRBV7-2	TRBJ2-1	15	TGTGCCAGCAACCGAAGACCGGGAGGAATAAATGAGCAGTTCTTC	CASNRRPGGINEQFF
.	few	TRBV30	TRBJ1-5	15	TGTGCCTGGTCTCCAAAGGGGAGGGGAAATCAGCCCCAGCATTTT	CAWSPKGRGNQPQHF
TRBD2	.	TRBV25-1	TRBJ2-5	15	TGTGCCAGCAGTGAAGCGGGAGGGTTCCAAGAGACCCAGTACTTC	CASSEAGGFQETQYF
.	.	TRBV6-1	TRBJ1-5	14	TGTGCCAGCAGTGGGGCGGGGGGGGGTCAGCCCCAGCATTTT	CASSGAGGGQPQHF
.	many	TRBV30	TRBJ1-2	15	TGTGCCTGGACCTCTGGACAGAGCTATACCTATGGCTACACCTTC	CAWTSGQSYTYGYTF
.	many	TRBV2	TRBJ2-2	15	TGTGCCAGCGCCCCCGGGACGGCGAACACCGGGGAGCTGTTTTTT	CASAPGTANTGELFF
TRBD1	.	TRBV4-2	TRBJ1-4	15	TGTGCCAGCAGCCAAGATGACAGGGAGAATGAAAAACTGTTTTTT	CASSQDDRENEKLFF
.	.	TRBV4-3	TRBJ1-1	14	TGCGCCAGCAGCCAAGATTTCGGACGCGCTGAAGCTTTCTTT	CASSQDFGRAEAFF
TRBD2	many	TRBV9	TRBJ2-7	16	TGTGCCAGCAGCGCTCGACGACTAGCGGGAGGTGACGAGCAGTACTTC	CASSARRLAGGDEQYF
.	few	TRBV14	TRBJ2-7	12	TGTGCCAGCAGCCATGTCTCCTACGAGCAGTACTTC	CASSHVSYEQYF
TRBD2	many	TRBV4-2	TRBJ2-1	16	TGTGCCAGCAGCCAAGGGACTAGCGGGGGGGCTAATGAGCAGTTCTTC	CASSQGTSGGANEQFF
TRBD2	few	TRBV29-1	TRBJ2-3	15	TGCAGCGTTGGCCGACTAGCGGGAGGGCCGGATACGCAGTATTTT	CSVGRLAGGPDTQYF
.	many	TRBV10-3	TRBJ1-2	14	TGTGCCATCAGTGAGAGTGGTGGGTACTATGGCTACACCTTC	CAISESGGYYGYTF
.	many	TRBV5-1	TRBJ2-1	15	TGCGCCAGCAGCCGTCTCGTGAGCTCCTACAATGAGCAGTTCTTC	CASSRLVSSYNEQFF
.	many	TRBV9	TRBJ1-1	14	TGTGCCAGCAGCCTCCACCCGGTAGGCACTGAAGCTTTCTTT	CASSLHPVGTEAFF
TRBD1	.	TRBV12-3/TRBV12-4	TRBJ2-3	15	TGTGCCAGCAGCCCCAGGACAGGGACCACAGATACGCAGTATTTT	CASSPRTGTTDTQYF
.	many	TRBV20-1	TRBJ2-5	12	TGCAGTGCTAGTTTGACTACAGAGACCCAGTACTTC	CSASLTTETQYF
TRBD2	few	TRBV6-2/TRBV6-3	TRBJ2-3	16	TGTGCCAGCAGTTACGGAGCGGGGTCTAGCACAGATACGCAGTATTTT	CASSYGAGSSTDTQYF
.	.	TRBV18	TRBJ1-1	13	TGTGCCAGCTCACAAGAGTTTAACACTGAAGCTTTCTTT	CASSQEFNTEAFF
TRBD2	.	TRBV20-1	TRBJ2-3	14	TGCAGTGGACTAGCGGGGGGGCCTCGGGATACGCAGTATTTT	CSGLAGGPRDTQYF
.	many	TRBV29-1	TRBJ2-5	12	TGCAGCGTTGTCAGGGCTGGGGAGACCCAGTACTTC	CSVVRAGETQYF
.	few	TRBV2	TRBJ2-1	12	TGTGCCAGCAGTGAAAATCACAATGAGCAGTTCTTC	CASSENHNEQFF
TRBD2	few	TRBV20-1	TRBJ2-7	16	TGCAGTGCTAGAGCCCAACGGACTAGCGGAAACTACGAGCAGTACTTC	CSARAQRTSGNYEQYF
.	few	TRBV7-2	TRBJ2-3	14	TGTGCCAGCAGCTTAGACTGGCGGTCAGATACGCAGTATTTT	CASSLDWRSDTQYF
TRBD2	few	TRBV7-8	TRBJ2-1	18	TGTGCCAGCACCCCACACCCCCCGATAGCGGGAGAAGCCAATGAGCAGTTCTTC	CASTPHPPIAGEANEQFF
.	many	TRBV24-1	TRBJ2-1	18	TGTGCCACCAGTGACCCTTGGAAGTCTGGCGGTAAATACAATGAGCAGTTCTTC	CATSDPWKSGGKYNEQFF
.	few	TRBV4-3	TRBJ2-2	15	TGCGCCAGCAGCCAAGATCCGCAGGGGACCGGGGAGCTGTTTTTT	CASSQDPQGTGELFF
.	.	TRBV7-6	TRBJ2-1	14	TGTGCCAGCAGCTTAGCCCAGGGAGTAAATGAGCAGTTCTTC	CASSLAQGVNEQFF
TRBD2	few	TRBV20-1	TRBJ2-1	14	TGCAGTGCGACCCTAGCGGGAGGGTTGGATGAGCAGTTCTTC	CSATLAGGLDEQFF
TRBD1	many	TRBV12-3/TRBV12-4	TRBJ1-1	18	TGTGCCAGCAGGCCTCACAGGGACAGGGGGCTGTTTTGGACTGAAGCTTTCTTT	CASRPHRDRGLFWTEAFF
.	.	TRBV20-1	TRBJ1-2	13	TGCAGTGCTTCAGGGGATCCTAACTATGGCTACACCTTC	CSASGDPNYGYTF
.	.	TRBV20-1	TRBJ2-7	12	TGCAGTGCCAAGACAGACACCTACGAGCAGTACTTC	CSAKTDTYEQYF
.	.	TRBV5-6	TRBJ1-3	12	TGTGCCAGCAGCTTTCGGGCCATTGGAAGGTATTTT	CASSFRAIGRYF
.	.	TRBV7-8	TRBJ2-7	17	TGTGCCAGCAGCTTAAGAGCATGGGTGCCCCCAACCTACGAGCAGTACTTC	CASSLRAWVPPTYEQYF
TRBD1	many	TRBV7-2	TRBJ2-2	20	TGTGCCAGCAGCTTAAGGCGGGGACAGGGTGTTCTTCAACGCACCGGGGAGCTGTTTTTT	CASSLRRGQGVLQRTGELFF
.	many	TRBV11-1	TRBJ2-2	14	TGTGCCAGCCGGGGCCAGGGAGGCACCGGGGAGCTGTTTTTT	CASRGQGGTGELFF
.	once	TRBV20-1	TRBJ2-2	17	TGCTGTGCTAGAGATCCCATTAGGGGCCCGGCCACCGGGGAGCTGTTTTTT	CCARDPIRGPATGELFF
TRBD1	many	TRBV12-3/TRBV12-4	TRBJ1-4	12	TGTGCCAGCACCCCGGGGCAGGGGGGACTGTTTTTT	CASTPGQGGLFF
TRBD1	few	TRBV27	TRBJ2-2	17	TGTGCCAGCAGTTCATCCCGACAGGGATTCAACACCGGGGAGCTGTTTTTT	CASSSSRQGFNTGELFF
.	.	TRBV18	TRBJ1-1	14	TGTGCCAGCCTCCCGGGACACAAGAACACTGAAGCTTTCTTT	CASLPGHKNTEAFF
.	.	TRBV9	TRBJ2-2	15	TGTGCCAGCAGCGTAATGGGTACGAACACCGGGGAGCTGTTTTTT	CASSVMGTNTGELFF
.	few	TRBV29-1	TRBJ1-4	12	TGCAGCGTCTCAGGGTTTGGGGAAAAACTGTTTTTT	CSVSGFGEKLFF
TRBD2	many	TRBV11-2	TRBJ2-7	15	TGTGCCAGCAGCCTTCGGGGGGGGCCCTCCTACGAGCAGTACTTC	CASSLRGGPSYEQYF
TRBD1	many	TRBV5-1	TRBJ1-1	14	TGCGCCAGCAGTTTCGATCAGGGGGATACTGAAGCTTTCTTT	CASSFDQGDTEAFF
.	few	TRBV2	TRBJ2-1	16	TGTGCCAGCAGTGTCCGACAACCGAGCTCCTACAATGAGCAGTTCTTC	CASSVRQPSSYNEQFF
.	.	TRBV15	TRBJ2-1	16	TGTGCCACCAGCAGAGATCTAGGGGGCTCCTACAATGAGCAGTTCTTC	CATSRDLGGSYNEQFF
TRBD1	.	TRBV28	TRBJ2-1	15	TGTGCCAGCAGTCCTATCCTCAACAGGGGGCTCGAGCAGTTCTTC	CASSPILNRGLEQFF
.	.	TRBV29-1	TRBJ1-2	14	TGCAGCGCCGAGGACGCGGGCGGGGGCTATGGCTACACCTTC	CSAEDAGGGYGYTF
.	.	TRBV5-1	TRBJ1-6	15	TGCGCCAGCAGCGTAGGGGTCATGGATAATTCACCCCTCCACTTT	CASSVGVMDNSPLHF
.	many	TRBV9	TRBJ2-4	13	TGTGCCAGCAGCGTAGATTCTACGGCCATTCAGTACTTC	CASSVDSTAIQYF